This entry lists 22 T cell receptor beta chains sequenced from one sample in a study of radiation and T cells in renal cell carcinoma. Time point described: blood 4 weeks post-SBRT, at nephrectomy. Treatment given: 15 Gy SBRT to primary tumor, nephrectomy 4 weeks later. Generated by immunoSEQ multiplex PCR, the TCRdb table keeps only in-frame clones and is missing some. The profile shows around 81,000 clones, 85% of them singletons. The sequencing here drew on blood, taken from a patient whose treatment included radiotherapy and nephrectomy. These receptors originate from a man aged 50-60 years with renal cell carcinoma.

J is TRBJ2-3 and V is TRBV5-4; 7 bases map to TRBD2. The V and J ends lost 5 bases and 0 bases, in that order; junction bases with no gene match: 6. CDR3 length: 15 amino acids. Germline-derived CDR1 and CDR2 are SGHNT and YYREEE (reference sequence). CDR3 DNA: TGTGCCAGCAGGATGGGGGGGGTAAGCACAGATACGCAGTATTTT. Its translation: CASRMGGVSTDTQYF.

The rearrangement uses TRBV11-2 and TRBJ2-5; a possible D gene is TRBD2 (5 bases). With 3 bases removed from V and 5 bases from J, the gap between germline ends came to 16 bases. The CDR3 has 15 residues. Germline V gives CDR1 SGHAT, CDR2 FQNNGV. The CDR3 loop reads CASSFTRARRETQYF. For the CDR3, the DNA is TGTGCCAGCAGCTTTACTAGGGCCCGGAGGGAGACCCAGTACTTC. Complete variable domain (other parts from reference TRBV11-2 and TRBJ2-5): EAGVAQSPRYKIIEKRQSVAFWCNPISGHATLYWYQQILGQGPKLLIQFQNNGVVDDSQLPKDRFSAERLKGVDSTLKIQPAKLEDSAVYLCASSFTRARRETQYFGPGTRLLVL.

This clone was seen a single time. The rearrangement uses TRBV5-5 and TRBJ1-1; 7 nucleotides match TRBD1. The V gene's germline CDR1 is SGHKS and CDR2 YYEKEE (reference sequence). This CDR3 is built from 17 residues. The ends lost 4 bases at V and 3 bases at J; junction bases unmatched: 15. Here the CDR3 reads CASSVYWQGGLDTEAFF. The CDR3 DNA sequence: TGTGCCAGCAGCGTCTATTGGCAGGGGGGATTGGACACTGAAGCTTTCTTT.

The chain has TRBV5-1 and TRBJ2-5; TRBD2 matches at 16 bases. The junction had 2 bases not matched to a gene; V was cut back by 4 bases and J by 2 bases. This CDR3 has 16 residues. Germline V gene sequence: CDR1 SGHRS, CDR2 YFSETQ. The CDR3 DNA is TGCGCCAGCAGCCCGGGACTAGCGGGGGGGCAAGAGACCCAGTACTTC. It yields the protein CASSPGLAGGQETQYF.

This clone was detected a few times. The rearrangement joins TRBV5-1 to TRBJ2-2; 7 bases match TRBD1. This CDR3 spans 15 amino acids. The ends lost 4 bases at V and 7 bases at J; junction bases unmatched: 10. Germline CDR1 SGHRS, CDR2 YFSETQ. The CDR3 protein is CASSGGSRGRGELFF. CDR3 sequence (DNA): TGCGCCAGCAGCGGAGGCAGTAGGGGGCGCGGGGAGCTGTTTTTT.

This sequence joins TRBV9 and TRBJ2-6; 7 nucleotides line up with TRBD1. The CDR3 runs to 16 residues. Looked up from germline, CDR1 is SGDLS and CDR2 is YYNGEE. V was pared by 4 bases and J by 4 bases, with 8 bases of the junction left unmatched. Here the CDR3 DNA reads TGTGCCAGCAGCTGGGCAGGGGGATCCGGGGCCAACGTCCTGACTTTC. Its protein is CASSWAGGSGANVLTF.

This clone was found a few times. The DNA of the CDR3 is TGTGCCAGTAGACGGCAGGGATATGGCTACACCTTC. It codes for CASRRQGYGYTF. This chain links TRBV19 with TRBJ1-2; weak D call: TRBD1 (5 bases). The CDR3 covers 12 residues. The V end was cut by 6 bases, the J end by 5 bases, with 10 bases between. From germline, CDR1 is LNHDA and CDR2 SQIVND (reference sequence).

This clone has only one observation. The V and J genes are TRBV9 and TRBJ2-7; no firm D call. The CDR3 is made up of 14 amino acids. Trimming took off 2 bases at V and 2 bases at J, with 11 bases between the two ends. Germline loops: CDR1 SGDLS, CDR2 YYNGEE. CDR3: CASSVGLKTYEQYF. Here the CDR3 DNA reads TGTGCCAGCAGCGTTGGATTAAAAACCTACGAGCAGTACTTC. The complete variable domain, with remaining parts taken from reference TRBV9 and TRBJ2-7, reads DSGVTQTPKHLITATGQRVTLRCSPRSGDLSVYWYQQSLDQGLQFLIQYYNGEERAKGNILERFSAQQFPDLHSELNLSSLELGDSALYFCASSVGLKTYEQYFGPGTRLTVT.

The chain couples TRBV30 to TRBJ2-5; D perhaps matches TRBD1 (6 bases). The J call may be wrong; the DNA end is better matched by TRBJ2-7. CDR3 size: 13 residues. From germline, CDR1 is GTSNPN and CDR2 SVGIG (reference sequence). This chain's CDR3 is CAWSTGTFHEQYF. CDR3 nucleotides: TGTGCCTGGAGCACCGGGACATTCCACGAGCAGTACTTC.

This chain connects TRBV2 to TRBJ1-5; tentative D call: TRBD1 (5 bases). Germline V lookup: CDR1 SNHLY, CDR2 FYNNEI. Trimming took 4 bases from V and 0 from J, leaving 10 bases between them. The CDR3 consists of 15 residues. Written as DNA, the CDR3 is TGTGCCAGCAGTGCCGGGACGGATAGCAATCAGCCCCAGCATTTT. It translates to CASSAGTDSNQPQHF.

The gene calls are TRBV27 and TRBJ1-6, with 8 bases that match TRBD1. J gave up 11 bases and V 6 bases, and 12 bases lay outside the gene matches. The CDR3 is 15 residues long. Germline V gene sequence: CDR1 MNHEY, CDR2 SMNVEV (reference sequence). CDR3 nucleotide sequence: TGTGCCAGCAGACCCGACTTGGACAGGGCGCCACCCCTCCACTTT. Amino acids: CASRPDLDRAPPLHF.

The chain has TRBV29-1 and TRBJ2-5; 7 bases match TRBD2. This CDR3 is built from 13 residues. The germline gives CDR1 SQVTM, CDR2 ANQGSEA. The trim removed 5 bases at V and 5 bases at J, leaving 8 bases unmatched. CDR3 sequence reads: CSVPLAVGETQYF. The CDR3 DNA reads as TGCAGCGTTCCCCTAGCGGTAGGGGAGACCCAGTACTTC.

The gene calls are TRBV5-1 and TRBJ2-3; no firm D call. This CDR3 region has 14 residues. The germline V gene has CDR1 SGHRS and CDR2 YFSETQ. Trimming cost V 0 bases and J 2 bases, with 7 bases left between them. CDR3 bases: TGCGCCAGCAGCTTGGCTGGGAACACAGATACGCAGTATTTT. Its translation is CASSLAGNTDTQYF.

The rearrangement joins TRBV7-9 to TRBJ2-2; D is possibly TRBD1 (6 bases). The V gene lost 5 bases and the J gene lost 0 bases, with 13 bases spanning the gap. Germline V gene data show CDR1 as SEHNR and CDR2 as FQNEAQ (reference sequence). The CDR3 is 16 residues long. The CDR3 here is CASSRPGTTNTGELFF. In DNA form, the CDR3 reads TGTGCCAGCAGCCGCCCCGGGACAACGAACACCGGGGAGCTGTTTTTT.

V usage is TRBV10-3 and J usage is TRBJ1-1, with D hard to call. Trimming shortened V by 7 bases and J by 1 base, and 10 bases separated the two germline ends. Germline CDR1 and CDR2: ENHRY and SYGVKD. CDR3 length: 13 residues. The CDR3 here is CAITPDQNTEAFF. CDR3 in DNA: TGTGCCATCACGCCAGACCAGAACACTGAAGCTTTCTTT.

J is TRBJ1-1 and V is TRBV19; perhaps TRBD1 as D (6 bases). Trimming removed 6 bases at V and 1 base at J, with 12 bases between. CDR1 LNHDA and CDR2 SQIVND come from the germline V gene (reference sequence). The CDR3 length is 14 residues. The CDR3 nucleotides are TGTGCCAGTAGAAACGGACAGCAGAACACTGAAGCTTTCTTT. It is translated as CASRNGQQNTEAFF.

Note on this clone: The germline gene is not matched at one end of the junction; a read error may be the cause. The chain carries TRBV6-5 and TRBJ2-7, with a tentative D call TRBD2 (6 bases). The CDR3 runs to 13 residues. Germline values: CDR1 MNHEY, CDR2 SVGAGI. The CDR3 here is CASRRDSYYERYF. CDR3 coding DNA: TGTGCCAGCAGACGGGACTCCTACTACGAGCGGTACTTC.

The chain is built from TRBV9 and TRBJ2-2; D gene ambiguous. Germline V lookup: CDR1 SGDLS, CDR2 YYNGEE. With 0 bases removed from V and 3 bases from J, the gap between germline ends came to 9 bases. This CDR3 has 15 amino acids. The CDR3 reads CASSVGQGDTGELFF. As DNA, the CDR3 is TGTGCCAGCAGCGTAGGTCAAGGAGACACCGGGGAGCTGTTTTTT.

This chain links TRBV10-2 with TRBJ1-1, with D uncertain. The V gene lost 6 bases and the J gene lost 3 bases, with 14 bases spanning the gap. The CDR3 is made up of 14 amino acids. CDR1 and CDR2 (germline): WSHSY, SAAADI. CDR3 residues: CASRVGRTHTEAFF. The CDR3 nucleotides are TGCGCCAGCAGGGTTGGACGGACGCACACTGAAGCTTTCTTT.

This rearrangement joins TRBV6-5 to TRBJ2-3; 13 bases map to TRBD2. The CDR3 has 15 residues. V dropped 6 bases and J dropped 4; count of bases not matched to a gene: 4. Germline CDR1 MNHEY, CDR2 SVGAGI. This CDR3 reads CASRITSGRADTQYF. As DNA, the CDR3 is TGTGCCAGCAGAATTACTAGCGGGAGGGCAGATACGCAGTATTTT.

CDR3 DNA: TGTGCCAGCACCGTTACCCCCGGGGAGGGCTACGAGCAGTACTTC. Translation: CASTVTPGEGYEQYF. V gene TRBV2 combines with J gene TRBJ2-7; the match to TRBD2 covers 7 bases. With 7 bases clipped from V and 3 bases from J, the junction kept 12 bases outside the gene matches. Germline V lookup: CDR1 SNHLY, CDR2 FYNNEI. The CDR3 extends over 15 amino acids.

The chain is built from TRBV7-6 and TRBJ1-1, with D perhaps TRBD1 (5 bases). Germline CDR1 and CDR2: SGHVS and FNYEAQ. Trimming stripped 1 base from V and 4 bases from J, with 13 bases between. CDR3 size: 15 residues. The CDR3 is CASSLDGTGSTEAFF. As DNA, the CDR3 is TGTGCCAGCAGCTTAGACGGGACCGGTAGCACTGAAGCTTTCTTT.